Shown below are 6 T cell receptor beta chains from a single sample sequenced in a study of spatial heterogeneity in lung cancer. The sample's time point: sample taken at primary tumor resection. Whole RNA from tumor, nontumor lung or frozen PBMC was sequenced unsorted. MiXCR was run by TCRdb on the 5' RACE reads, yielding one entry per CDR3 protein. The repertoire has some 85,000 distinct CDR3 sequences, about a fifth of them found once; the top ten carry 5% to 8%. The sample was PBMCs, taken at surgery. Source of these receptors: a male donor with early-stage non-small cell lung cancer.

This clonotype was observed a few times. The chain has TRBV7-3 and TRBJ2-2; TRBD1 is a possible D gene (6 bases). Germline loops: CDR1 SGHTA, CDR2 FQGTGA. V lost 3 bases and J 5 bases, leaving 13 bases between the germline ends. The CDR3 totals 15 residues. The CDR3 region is CASSLRQASTGELFF. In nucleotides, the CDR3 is TGTGCCAGCAGCTTGAGACAGGCTTCAACCGGGGAGCTGTTTTTT.

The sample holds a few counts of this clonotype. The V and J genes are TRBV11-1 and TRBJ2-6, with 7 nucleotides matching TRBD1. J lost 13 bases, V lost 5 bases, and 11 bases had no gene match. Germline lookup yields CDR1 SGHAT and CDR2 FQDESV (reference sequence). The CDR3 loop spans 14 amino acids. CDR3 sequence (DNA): TGTGCCAGCAGCCCCGGGACAGAACCCCAGGTCCTGACTTTC. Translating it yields CASSPGTEPQVLTF.

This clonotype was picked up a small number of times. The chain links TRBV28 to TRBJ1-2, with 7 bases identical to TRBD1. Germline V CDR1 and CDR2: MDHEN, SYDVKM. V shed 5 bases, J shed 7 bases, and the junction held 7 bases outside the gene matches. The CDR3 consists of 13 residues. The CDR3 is CASSGRQGSGYTF. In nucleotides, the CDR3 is TGTGCCAGCAGTGGGCGACAGGGATCTGGCTACACCTTC.

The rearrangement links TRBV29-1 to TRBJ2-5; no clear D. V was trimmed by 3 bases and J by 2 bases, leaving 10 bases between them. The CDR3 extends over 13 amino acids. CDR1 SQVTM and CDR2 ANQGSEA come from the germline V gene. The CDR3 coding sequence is TGCAGCGTTGATCGTAGCTCTCAAGAGACCCAGTACTTC. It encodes CSVDRSSQETQYF.

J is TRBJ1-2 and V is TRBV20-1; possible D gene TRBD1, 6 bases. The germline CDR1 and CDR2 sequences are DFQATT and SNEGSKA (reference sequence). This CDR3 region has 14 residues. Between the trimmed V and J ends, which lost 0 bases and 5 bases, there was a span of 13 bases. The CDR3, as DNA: TGCAGTGCTAGAGATGGGGGCAGCAGTTATGGCTACACCTTC. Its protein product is CSARDGGSSYGYTF.

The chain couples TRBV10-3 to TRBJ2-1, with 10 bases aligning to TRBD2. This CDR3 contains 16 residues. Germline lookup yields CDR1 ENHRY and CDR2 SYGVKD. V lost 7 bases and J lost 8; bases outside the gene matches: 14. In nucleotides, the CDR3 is TGTGCCATCAAAAGAGATAGCGGGGGGCGGGATGATGAGCAGTTCTTC. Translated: CAIKRDSGGRDDEQFF.